This T cell receptor beta chain is drawn from a study of blood T cell repertoires in COVID-19 (TCRdb year 2020). Background on the whole study: The collaborator samples originated in the United States, Italy and Spain and spanned the acute and convalescent phases of COVID-19. The samples were drawn from the first 160 participants of the ongoing ImmuneRACE study and from more than 1,000 subjects provided by 6 global collaborators. The dataset comprised deeply sampled blood TCRbeta repertoires from subjects exposed to, actively infected with, or recovered from COVID-19. The prospective study material was composed of cDNA or gDNA derived from T cells, B-cell-depleted T cells, or PBMCs. A de-identified subject ID, COVID-19 status, age in years and sex were almost always included in the sample metadata. Where HLA class I and class II types were available, the types were taken from metadata supplied by the sample provider, not from assay-based typing. The repertoires were released in a freely available public database meant as a resource for research on the immune response to SARS-CoV-2.

Points on this clone: This clone's antigen is unknown. Base qualities are not recorded, but no much larger clone differs from it by a single base.

Study-wide conclusions, independent of this receptor: How much clinical and demographic metadata was included differed by source and by participant, and the metadata was provided uncurated.

One collaborating source in Seattle enrolled patients during active infection and followed them longitudinally through the course of disease. Whole blood was collected in K2EDTA tubes by collaborating institutions according to the institutions' own protocols. For TCRbeta analysis, collaborator samples were shipped as frozen whole blood, as isolated PBMCs, or as DNA extracted from either sample type. Ends trimmed: V by 5 bases, J by 2 bases; bases unmatched to a gene: 10. CDR1 SGHAT and CDR2 FQNNGV were looked up in the germline V gene. The CDR3, cysteine through phenylalanine, is 17 amino acids long. CDR3 DNA is the only sequence kept; it has 51 bases, read in frame from the first base. TCRbeta CDR3 regions were amplified from genomic DNA by means of the immunoSEQ Assay, a bias-controlled multiplex PCR. The study's own analysis went as follows. The number of nucleated cells in each sample was estimated by amplification of reference gene primers within the assay. Sequence reads were collapsed and filtered to measure the absolute abundance of every unique TCRbeta CDR3 rearrangement. Productive Simpson clonality was computed per sample as the square root of Simpson's diversity index over productive rearrangements. The clones in this table, taken by TCRdb from immuneACCESS, are in-frame only. Not every clone is retained; where verified, under half of the shortfall comes from an unresolved V gene, and the cause of the rest is unknown. V and J calls and clone size come straight from that table; D and trimming were deduced from the DNA. The sample table holds around 260,000 clones, of which 80% to 90% were seen once. The ten largest clones represent 9.5% to 13% of the sample.

The chain is made from TRBV11-2 and TRBJ2-1, with 9 bases in between that match TRBD1. This TCR came from a woman in her 70s with COVID-19, enrolled during active disease. Sequenced: peripheral blood. The bases read TGTGCCAGCAGCCAGGGGGGACAGGGCCATCCCTACAATGAGCAGTTCTTC. The translation is CASSQGGQGHPYNEQFF.